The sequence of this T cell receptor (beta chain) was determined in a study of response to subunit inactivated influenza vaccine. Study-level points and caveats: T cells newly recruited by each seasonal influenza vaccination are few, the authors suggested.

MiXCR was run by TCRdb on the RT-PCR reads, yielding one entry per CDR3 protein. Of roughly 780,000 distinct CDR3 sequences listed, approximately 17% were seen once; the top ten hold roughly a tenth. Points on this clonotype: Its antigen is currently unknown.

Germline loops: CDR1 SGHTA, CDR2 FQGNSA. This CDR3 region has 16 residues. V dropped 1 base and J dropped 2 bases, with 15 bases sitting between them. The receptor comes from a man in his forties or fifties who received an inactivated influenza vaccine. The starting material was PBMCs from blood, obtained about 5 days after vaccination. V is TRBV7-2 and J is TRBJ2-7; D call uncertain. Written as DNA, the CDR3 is TGTGCCAGCAGCTTAGGTGCCCCGATGAACCCCTACGAGCAGTACTTC. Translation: CASSLGAPMNPYEQYF.